This is a list of T cell receptor beta chains from one sample in a study of blood T cell repertoires in COVID-19. TCRdb keeps only in-frame clones here, not all; method: immunoSEQ multiplex PCR. The data hold roughly 150,000 clones, with more than 65% observed a single time. Specimen: peripheral blood. These receptors originate from a woman aged 45-60 years in a cohort sampled during active or convalescent COVID-19. The CDR3 runs from the conserved cysteine through the conserved F or W. D genes are given only for firm matches.

d_call	v_call	j_call	cdr3_aa	cdr3_nt
TRBD2	TRBV10-3	TRBJ2-7	CAISPTSGLSYEQYF	TGTGCCATCAGTCCTACTAGCGGGTTGTCCTACGAGCAGTACTTC
TRBD2	TRBV3-1/TRBV3-2	TRBJ2-2	CASSHGLAGGPSTGELFF	TGTGCCAGCAGCCATGGACTAGCGGGGGGGCCGAGCACCGGGGAGCTGTTTTTT
TRBD1	TRBV27	TRBJ1-1	CASSLYQGVMAEAFF	TGTGCCAGCAGTTTATACCAGGGGGTCATGGCTGAAGCTTTCTTT
.	TRBV18	TRBJ2-2	CASSPLSLNTGELFF	TGTGCCAGCTCACCACTTTCCCTGAACACCGGGGAGCTGTTTTTT
TRBD2	TRBV5-1	TRBJ2-3	CASSLWAGGTDTQYF	TGCGCCAGCAGCTTGTGGGCGGGGGGCACAGATACGCAGTATTTT
.	TRBV5-4	TRBJ2-1	CASSLADSPWDEQFF	TGTGCCAGCAGCTTGGCAGACAGCCCTTGGGATGAGCAGTTCTTC
.	TRBV5-1	TRBJ1-4	CASSATVSREKLFF	TGCGCCAGCAGCGCGACTGTTAGTAGGGAAAAACTGTTTTTT
.	TRBV6-2/TRBV6-3	TRBJ2-5	CASSSDRLGAQETQYF	TGTGCCAGCAGTTCGGATAGGTTGGGGGCCCAAGAGACCCAGTACTTC
.	TRBV3-1/TRBV3-2	TRBJ2-7	CASSQGPGVDPFRDSRLRDEQYF	TGTGCCAGCAGCCAAGGGCCCGGGGTCGACCCGTTCCGCGATTCGAGGCTACGGGACGAGCAGTACTTC
.	TRBV5-1	TRBJ1-1	CATMGTGEAFF	TGCGCCACTATGGGAACAGGAGAAGCTTTCTTT
TRBD1	TRBV2	TRBJ1-1	CARDRGRDSEAFF	TGTGCCAGGGACAGGGGGCGCGATTCTGAAGCTTTCTTT
TRBD1	TRBV7-8	TRBJ1-6	CASSLPGQGRSPLHF	TGTGCCAGCAGCTTACCGGGACAGGGGAGATCACCCCTCCACTTT
TRBD1	TRBV28	TRBJ2-7	CASSAYRGQREQYF	TGTGCCAGCAGTGCCTACAGGGGGCAACGCGAGCAGTACTTC
TRBD2	TRBV4-1	TRBJ2-3	CASSQGSGGEDTQYF	TGCGCCAGCAGCCAAGGTAGCGGGGGGGAAGATACGCAGTATTTT
.	TRBV9	TRBJ2-3	CASSVAPGTDTQYF	TGTGCCAGCAGCGTAGCACCCGGGACAGATACGCAGTATTTT
.	TRBV6-5	TRBJ1-6	CASGTDSPLHF	TGTGCCAGCGGTACTGATTCACCCCTCCACTTT